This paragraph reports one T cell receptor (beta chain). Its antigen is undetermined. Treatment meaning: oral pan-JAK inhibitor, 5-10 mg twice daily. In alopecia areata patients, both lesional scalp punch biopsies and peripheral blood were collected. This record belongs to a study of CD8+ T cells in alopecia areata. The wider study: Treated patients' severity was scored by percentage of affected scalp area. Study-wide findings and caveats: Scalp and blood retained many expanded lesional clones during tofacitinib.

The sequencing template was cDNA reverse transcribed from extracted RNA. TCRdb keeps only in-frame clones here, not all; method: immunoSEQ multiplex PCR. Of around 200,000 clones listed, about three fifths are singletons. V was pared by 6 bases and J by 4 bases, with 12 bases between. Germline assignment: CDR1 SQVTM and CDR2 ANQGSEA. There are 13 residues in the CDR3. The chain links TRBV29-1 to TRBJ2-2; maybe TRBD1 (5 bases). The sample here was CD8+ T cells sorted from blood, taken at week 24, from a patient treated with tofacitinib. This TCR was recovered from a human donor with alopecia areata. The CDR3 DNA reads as TGCAGCGTACCAGGGTTAAGCACCGGGGAGCTGTTTTTT. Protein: CSVPGLSTGELFF.